The 22 T cell receptor beta chains below come from one sample, sequenced in a study of shared clonotypes between healthy human individuals. Some clones are missing from TCRdb's copy, which holds only in-frame ones; the method was immunoSEQ multiplex PCR. The sample lists 1,400,000 or so clones; just under 99% were seen once. The material sequenced was naive CD4+ T cells sorted from blood. Subset of the sample: CD45RA+ positively selected. These receptors were obtained from a man aged 30-40 years in good health.

The genes are TRBV7-2 and TRBJ1-1; D uncertain. V was trimmed by 1 base and J by 1 base, leaving 7 bases between them. Germline V gene data show CDR1 as SGHTA and CDR2 as FQGNSA. The CDR3 is made up of 14 amino acids. The CDR3 is CASSLDRKNTEAFF. In DNA form, the CDR3 reads TGTGCCAGCAGCTTAGACAGAAAGAACACTGAAGCTTTCTTT.

This clone was seen only once. The chain employs TRBV18 and TRBJ2-3, with 9 bases that match TRBD2. Germline V gene lookup returns CDR1 KGHSH and CDR2 LQKENI. J lost 2 bases, V lost 6 bases, and 6 bases had no gene match. This CDR3 contains 15 residues. In nucleotides, the CDR3 is TGTGCCAGCTCCCCGACTAGCGGTTTCACAGATACGCAGTATTTT. Protein: CASSPTSGFTDTQYF.

The CDR3 DNA is TGCGCCAGCACCAGAAAGACCGGACAGGGGACCGGGGAGCTGTTTTTT. This codes for CASTRKTGQGTGELFF. The V call is TRBV5-1, the J call TRBJ2-2; TRBD1 matches at 9 bases. CDR3 length equals 16 residues. Trimming took 6 bases from V and 5 from J; bases not matched to a gene: 11. Germline loops: CDR1 SGHRS, CDR2 YFSETQ.

The gene calls are TRBV6-1 and TRBJ2-7; tentatively, D is TRBD1 or TRBD2 (5 bases each). From germline, CDR1 is MNHNS and CDR2 SASEGT. V was pared by 6 bases and J by 4 bases, with 10 bases between. The CDR3 spans 12 residues. The chain's CDR3 is CASRQGGYEQYF. CDR3 in DNA: TGTGCCAGCAGGCAGGGCGGGTACGAGCAGTACTTC.

The chain's CDR3 is CASSMSRGLNLAPYNEQFF. The CDR3 nucleotides are TGTGCCAGTAGTATGTCCAGGGGGCTGAATTTAGCCCCCTACAATGAGCAGTTCTTC. The chain joins TRBV19 to TRBJ2-1, with 8 bases aligning to TRBD1. Germline-derived CDR1 and CDR2 are LNHDA and SQIVND (reference sequence). Losses at the gene ends were 3 bases for V and 2 bases for J; bases not matched to a gene: 15. This CDR3 comprises 19 residues.

This sequence joins TRBV18 and TRBJ2-6; tentative D call: TRBD2 (5 bases). There are 15 residues in the CDR3. CDR1 is KGHSH and CDR2 is LQKENI in the germline V gene. V shed 3 bases and J shed 4 bases, with 10 bases lying between them. CDR3: CASSPEAVGANVLTF. The CDR3 nucleotides are TGTGCCAGCTCACCGGAGGCCGTAGGGGCCAACGTCCTGACTTTC. The full variable domain, completed using reference TRBV18 and TRBJ2-6, is NAGVMQNPRHLVRRRGQEARLRCSPMKGHSHVYWYRQLPEEGLKFMVYLQKENIIDESGMPKERFSAEFPKEGPSILRIQQVVRGDSAAYFCASSPEAVGANVLTFGAGSRLTVL.

The chain recombines TRBV15 with TRBJ2-7; D is undetermined. From germline, CDR1 is LNHNV and CDR2 YYDKDF (reference sequence). CDR3 size: 15 residues. V lost 0 bases, J lost 2 bases, and 11 bases lay in between. CDR3 sequence reads: CATSRDLQLPYEQYF. The DNA for the CDR3 is TGTGCCACCAGCAGAGATCTCCAGCTTCCCTACGAGCAGTACTTC.

V gene TRBV18 combines with J gene TRBJ1-1; 10 bases fit TRBD1. Germline CDR1 and CDR2: KGHSH and LQKENI. V lost 4 bases to trimming and J lost 3 bases; unmatched junction nucleotides: 17. The length of the CDR3 is 19 residues. The CDR3 protein is CASSHFLGTGVRGDTEAFF. CDR3 in DNA: TGTGCCAGCTCACACTTTCTCGGGACAGGGGTCAGAGGGGACACTGAAGCTTTCTTT.

This chain joins TRBV6-5 and TRBJ1-1, with 7 bases fitting TRBD1. J lost 4 bases, V lost 6 bases, and 8 bases had no gene match. Germline CDR1 reads MNHEY; CDR2 reads SVGAGI. CDR3 size: 14 residues. The DNA for the CDR3 is TGTGCCAGCAGCCTTCAGGGGGTCGGCACTGAAGCTTTCTTT. As protein: CASSLQGVGTEAFF.

The chain uses TRBV23-1 and TRBJ2-7; D ambiguous. TRBV23-1 is identified as an open reading frame with a role that is uncertain. Trimming cost V 4 bases and J 7 bases, with 11 bases left between them. This CDR3 has 12 amino acids. The CDR3 sequence is CASSRQMEEQYF. In DNA, the CDR3 is TGCGCCAGCAGTCGGCAAATGGAGGAGCAGTACTTC.

The V call is TRBV28, the J call TRBJ2-1; 9 bases agree with TRBD1. Germline assignment: CDR1 MDHEN and CDR2 SYDVKM. V lost 7 bases and J lost 3; bases outside the gene matches: 7. The CDR3 consists of 15 residues. The CDR3 region has the DNA TGTGCCAGCACCCAACAGGGGGCGGGCTACAATGAGCAGTTCTTC. As protein: CASTQQGAGYNEQFF.

Only one count was recorded for this clone. The chain links TRBV9 to TRBJ1-3, with a weak D call TRBD1 (5 bases). This CDR3 contains 16 residues. Germline lookup yields CDR1 SGDLS and CDR2 YYNGEE. Trimming took 4 bases from V and 2 from J, leaving 16 bases between them. This chain's CDR3 is CASSINSRVTGNTIYF. For the CDR3, the DNA is TGTGCCAGCAGCATAAACAGCAGGGTAACTGGAAACACCATATATTTT.

The chain has TRBV7-3 and TRBJ2-2; possible D gene TRBD2, 6 bases. Deletions cut 0 bases from V and 4 bases from J, with 12 bases between. Looked up from germline, CDR1 is SGHTA and CDR2 is FQGTGA. CDR3 length: 16 amino acids. CDR3 sequence: CASSLTSRGSTGELFF. The CDR3 bases are TGTGCCAGCAGCTTAACCTCCCGGGGGAGCACCGGGGAGCTGTTTTTT.

This chain links TRBV7-9 with TRBJ1-4; D gene unclear. Germline-derived CDR1 and CDR2 are SEHNR and FQNEAQ (reference sequence). V was shortened by 6 bases and J by 8 bases, with 16 bases between the two germline ends. This CDR3 has 14 amino acids. CDR3 sequence reads: CASSLLGGGEKLFF. DNA of the CDR3: TGTGCCAGCAGTCTGCTGGGCGGCGGGGAAAAACTGTTTTTT.

V usage is TRBV7-9 and J usage is TRBJ2-3; 7 bases line up with TRBD2. This CDR3 is built from 15 residues. Per the germline V gene, CDR1 is SEHNR and CDR2 is FQNEAQ (reference sequence). The J segment lost 0 bases and the V segment lost 5 bases, leaving 5 bases of the junction unmatched. The CDR3 DNA reads as TGTGCCAGCAGCGGGTCTAGCGGTAGCACAGATACGCAGTATTTT. This translates into CASSGSSGSTDTQYF.

J is TRBJ1-5 and V is TRBV5-1; D uncertain. Germline CDR1 is SGHRS and CDR2 is YFSETQ. With 0 bases removed from V and 1 base from J, the gap between germline ends came to 5 bases. The CDR3 contains 14 residues. CDR3 bases: TGCGCCAGCAGCTTGGGACGGAGCAATCAGCCCCAGCATTTT. This gives the protein CASSLGRSNQPQHF.

The chain recombines TRBV7-8 with TRBJ2-7; 8 nucleotides line up with TRBD1. Germline CDR1 and CDR2: SGHVS and FQNEAQ. CDR3 size: 17 residues. Trimming cost V 1 base and J 1 base; bases outside gene matches: 9. CDR3 in amino acids: CASSLVRTGWESYEQYF. Here the CDR3 DNA reads TGTGCCAGCAGCTTAGTCCGGACAGGGTGGGAGTCCTACGAGCAGTACTTC.

V gene TRBV7-7 combines with J gene TRBJ2-6; a possible D gene is TRBD2 (5 bases). Deletions cut 1 base from V and 0 bases from J, with 10 bases between. CDR3 length: 17 residues. Germline lookup yields CDR1 SSHAT and CDR2 FNYEAQ (reference sequence). CDR3 region: CASSLGTGISGANVLTF. CDR3 coding DNA: TGTGCCAGCAGCTTAGGAACCGGGATCTCTGGGGCCAACGTCCTGACTTTC. Together with reference TRBV7-7 and TRBJ2-6, the CDR3 gives the full variable domain: GAGVSQSPRYKVTKRGQDVTLRCDPISSHATLYWYQQALGQGPEFLTYFNYEAQPDKSGLPSDRFSAERPEGSISTLTIQRTEQRDSAMYRCASSLGTGISGANVLTFGAGSRLTVL.

The CDR3 sequence is CASGLGQRSYNEQFF. In DNA form, the CDR3 reads TGTGCTAGTGGTTTGGGGCAGAGATCCTACAATGAGCAGTTCTTC. The V call is TRBV12-5, the J call TRBJ2-1, with no clear D. Germline CDR1 LGHNT, CDR2 FRNRAP. V was pared by 1 base and J by 1 base, with 8 bases between. The CDR3 contains 15 residues. The complete variable domain, with remaining parts taken from reference TRBV12-5 and TRBJ2-1, reads DARVTQTPRHKVTEMGQEVTMRCQPILGHNTVFWYRQTMMQGLELLAYFRNRAPLDDSGMPKDRFSAEMPDATLATLKIQPSEPRDSAVYFCASGLGQRSYNEQFFGPGTRLTVL.

The rearrangement uses TRBV2 and TRBJ1-2; perhaps TRBD1 as D (5 bases). Trimming stripped 6 bases from V and 0 bases from J, with 11 bases between. Germline V gene sequence: CDR1 SNHLY, CDR2 FYNNEI. This CDR3 has 14 amino acids. Here the CDR3 reads CASSLTATNYGYTF. In nucleotides, the CDR3 is TGTGCCAGCAGCCTGACAGCTACTAACTATGGCTACACCTTC.

V usage is TRBV5-1 and J usage is TRBJ2-7; the D is unclear. CDR1 is SGHRS, CDR2 YFSETQ, per germline. The CDR3 runs to 11 residues. Trimming removed 0 bases at V and 12 bases at J, with 10 bases between. The chain's CDR3 is CASSLDGEAYF. In DNA form, the CDR3 reads TGCGCCAGCAGCTTGGACGGTGAGGCGTACTTC.

This chain links TRBV5-1 with TRBJ2-1; 7 bases match TRBD1. The junction had 9 bases not matched to a gene; V was cut back by 1 base and J by 8 bases. Looked up from germline, CDR1 is SGHRS and CDR2 is YFSETQ. This CDR3 contains 15 residues. CDR3 loop: CASSLSGRGRDEQFF. Here the CDR3 DNA reads TGCGCCAGCAGCTTGTCAGGCAGGGGGAGAGATGAGCAGTTCTTC.